This entry lists 3 T cell receptor beta chains sequenced from one sample in a study of blood T cell repertoires in COVID-19 (TCRdb year 2020). The library relied on the immunoSEQ multiplex PCR assay. Not all clones reach the TCRdb copy of this immuneACCESS table, which keeps in-frame sequences only. Checked studies attribute under half of the gap to unresolved V genes and leave the rest unexplained. The sample table holds 16,000 or so clones, of which around nine tenths were seen once. The ten biggest clones cover less than 15% of the sample. The sequenced material came from peripheral blood. These receptors all come from a human donor in a cohort sampled during active COVID-19.

The CDR3 DNA sequence: TGCGCCAGCAGCCAACTCCAGGACAGGGAGCCCTACGAGCAGTACTTC. Amino acids: CASSQLQDREPYEQYF. The chain uses TRBV4-3 and TRBJ2-7, with 8 bases identical to TRBD1. V was pared by 2 bases and J by 2 bases, with 8 bases of the junction left unmatched. CDR1 is LGHNA, CDR2 YSLEER, per germline. CDR3 length: 16 amino acids.

V usage is TRBV18 and J usage is TRBJ2-1, with D possibly being TRBD1 (7 bases). Trimming took off 2 bases at V and 3 bases at J, with 14 bases between the two ends. Germline V gene sequence: CDR1 KGHSH, CDR2 LQKENI. CDR3 size: 16 residues. The CDR3 sequence is CASSPVGGGGYNEQFF. The CDR3 region has the DNA TGTGCCAGCTCACCAGTTGGAGGGGGCGGCTACAATGAGCAGTTCTTC.

This clone was observed a handful of times. The CDR3 reads CASSSLTGGVYGYGYTF. The DNA for the CDR3 is TGTGCCAGCAGTTCTCTAACGGGAGGGGTGTATGGCTATGGCTACACCTTC. V and J are TRBV27 and TRBJ1-2; tentative D call: TRBD1 (5 bases). The germline V gene encodes CDR1 MNHEY and CDR2 SMNVEV (reference sequence). The V gene lost 4 bases and the J gene lost 4 bases, with 22 bases spanning the gap. The length of the CDR3 is 17 residues.